Below, 13 T cell receptor beta chains from the same sample are listed, as sequenced in a study of OX40 agonist ivuxolimab in advanced cancers. Sequenced by immunoSEQ multiplex PCR; TCRdb stores in-frame clones only, minus some. The profile shows about 62,000 clones, about 85% of them singletons. Sample: CD4+ or CD8+ T cells sorted from blood, taken in a trial of the OX40 agonist ivuxolimab. The receptors derive from an adult with an advanced solid tumor such as melanoma, head and neck, liver or kidney cancer.

CDR3 bases: TGTGCCAGCAGTGGGCCCGGGGCGGTCTCACCCCTCCACTTT. Protein sequence: CASSGPGAVSPLHF. The genes are TRBV2 and TRBJ1-6; perhaps TRBD1 as D (5 bases). CDR3 size: 14 residues. The V end was cut by 4 bases, the J end by 10 bases, with 14 bases between. Germline loops: CDR1 SNHLY, CDR2 FYNNEI.

Only one count was recorded for this clone. The genes are TRBV5-6 and TRBJ2-7; 9 nucleotides agree with TRBD2. Per the germline V gene, CDR1 is SGHDT and CDR2 is YYEEEE. The ends lost 0 bases at V and 5 bases at J; junction bases unmatched: 15. This CDR3 is built from 18 residues. The DNA for the CDR3 is TGTGCCAGCAGCTTGGTCATAGCGGGAGTTCCCGGGAGGGACGAGCAGTACTTC. This encodes CASSLVIAGVPGRDEQYF.

The chain combines TRBV29-1 with TRBJ2-5, with D unresolved. The J call could be wrong; TRBJ2-7 is a better fit for the DNA end. The CDR3 consists of 14 residues. Germline CDR1 and CDR2: SQVTM and ANQGSEA. The CDR3 protein is CSVQISRVISEQYF. Here the CDR3 DNA reads TGCAGCGTTCAGATTAGCCGGGTTATTAGCGAGCAGTACTTC.

In this sample, this clone turned up once. The chain carries TRBV4-1 and TRBJ2-7; 7 bases align to TRBD1. CDR3 size: 15 residues. Germline trimming cut 3 bases from V and 3 bases from J; bases unmatched to any gene: 8. Germline V CDR1 and CDR2: MGHRA, YSYEKL. The DNA for the CDR3 is TGCGCCAGCAGCCAGTCAGACAGGGCGAACTACGAGCAGTACTTC. Translated, it gives CASSQSDRANYEQYF.

V is TRBV7-3 and J is TRBJ2-3; possible D gene TRBD1, 6 bases. CDR1 SGHTA and CDR2 FQGTGA come from the germline V gene. V was trimmed by 4 bases and J by 5 bases, leaving 16 bases between them. The CDR3 length is 15 residues. The CDR3, as DNA: TGTGCCAGCAGCTGGCGTGGGGGCCCTTTAGATACGCAGTATTTT. Translating gives CASSWRGGPLDTQYF.

CDR3 protein: CASSIPSDRGGNTIYF. CDR3 coding DNA: TGTGCCAGCAGTATCCCGTCGGACAGGGGTGGAAACACCATATATTTT. This chain uses TRBV28 with TRBJ1-3; TRBD1 aligns across 9 bases. The CDR3 totals 16 residues. The V gene end was trimmed by 5 bases and the J gene end by 3 bases; junction bases not matched to a gene: 8. Germline CDR1 is MDHEN and CDR2 is SYDVKM.

This clone has more than one count but fewer than ten. The rearrangement uses TRBV5-1 and TRBJ2-1, with D perhaps matching TRBD2 (5 bases). The germline V gene has CDR1 SGHRS and CDR2 YFSETQ. The CDR3 is made up of 14 amino acids. V was pared by 3 bases and J by 2 bases, with 9 bases between. The CDR3 DNA is TGCGCCAGCAGCTCCGCCGGGGCCTACAATGAGCAGTTCTTC. Translating gives CASSSAGAYNEQFF. Based on the CDR3 plus reference TRBV5-1 and TRBJ2-1, the full variable domain is KAGVTQTPRYLIKTRGQQVTLSCSPISGHRSVSWYQQTPGQGLQFLFEYFSETQRNKGNFPGRFSGRQFSNSRSEMNVSTLELGDSALYLCASSSAGAYNEQFFGPGTRLTVL.

The rearrangement links TRBV11-1 to TRBJ1-6, with 7 bases fitting TRBD1. CDR1 is SGHAT and CDR2 is FQDESV in the germline V gene (reference sequence). The CDR3 is made up of 17 amino acids. V was clipped by 5 bases and J by 1 base; unmatched bases: 8. In DNA form, the CDR3 reads TGTGCCAGCAGCCGCGACAGGGACTGGTCCTATAATTCACCCCTCCACTTT. This gives the protein CASSRDRDWSYNSPLHF.

This clone occurred once. The rearrangement links TRBV28 to TRBJ1-5; the match to TRBD1 covers 8 bases. This CDR3 is built from 16 residues. Germline V gene data show CDR1 as MDHEN and CDR2 as SYDVKM. V lost 6 bases, J lost 2 bases, and 9 bases stayed unmatched. CDR3: CASSGQGRGGNQPQHF. The CDR3 DNA sequence: TGTGCCAGCAGCGGACAGGGCAGAGGGGGCAATCAGCCCCAGCATTTT.

This sequence joins TRBV7-9 and TRBJ1-2; TRBD1 is a possible D gene (5 bases). Germline-derived CDR1 and CDR2 are SEHNR and FQNEAQ (reference sequence). V lost 1 base and J 3 bases, leaving 12 bases between the germline ends. This CDR3 spans 15 amino acids. CDR3 coding DNA: TGTGCCAGCAGCTTAGGTTTATCCAGGGACTATGGCTACACCTTC. Residues: CASSLGLSRDYGYTF.

The V call is TRBV28, the J call TRBJ2-7; D possibly uses TRBD1 or TRBD2 (5 bases each). Germline V gene data show CDR1 as MDHEN and CDR2 as SYDVKM. V dropped 2 bases and J dropped 7 bases, with 18 bases sitting between them. The CDR3 has 15 residues. The CDR3 bases are TGTGCCAGCAGTTTAGGGGGTCCCATCTTGGGTGAGCAGTACTTC. Encoded protein: CASSLGGPILGEQYF.

This clone was recorded a few times. The genes are TRBV19 and TRBJ2-2, with D perhaps TRBD1 (6 bases). CDR3 length: 15 residues. Germline V lookup: CDR1 LNHDA, CDR2 SQIVND (reference sequence). The V end was cut by 3 bases, the J end by 2 bases, with 10 bases between. CDR3 sequence (DNA): TGTGCCAGTAGTATTCAGGGGAGCAACACCGGGGAGCTGTTTTTT. Amino acid sequence: CASSIQGSNTGELFF.

V gene TRBV6-5 combines with J gene TRBJ2-7; possibly TRBD2 for D (6 bases). Looked up from germline, CDR1 is MNHEY and CDR2 is SVGAGI. The CDR3 loop spans 15 amino acids. The germline V and J ends were trimmed by 6 bases and 6 bases, with 21 bases remaining between them. The CDR3 coding sequence is TGTGCCAGCAGGGGGAGTAGGAGGGTCCTAGGCGAGCAGTACTTC. Translated, it gives CASRGSRRVLGEQYF.